The clone carrying this T cell receptor (beta chain) has just a few counts. Its antigen is still unknown. The CDR3 consists of 13 residues. The germline CDR1 and CDR2 sequences are SGHTA and FQGNSA. The V gene lost 3 bases and the J gene lost 7 bases, with 13 bases spanning the gap. The record originates from a study of T-cell memory formation after mild COVID-19. Overall study findings and caveats: Mainly CM and EM harbored the contracting CD4+ clones; mainly EMRA harbored the CD8+ ones. Some SARS-CoV-2-responding clones were already detected in memory before infection. The study found balanced CD4/CD8 in clones contracting day 15 to 85 and a CD4+ lean in later expanders.

TCRdb ran MiXCR on the 5' RACE reads and lists one entry per CDR3 protein. Among about 240,000 distinct CDR3 sequences listed, 9.4% were seen once. Material for sequencing was PBMCs or a T cell subset sorted from them (not recorded which). The chain uses TRBV7-2 and TRBJ2-7; D is unresolved. The clonotype comes from a man in his late teens or twenties who had mild COVID-19 (a few samples of this study predate the infection). Cell type and time point are not known. The CDR3 loop reads CASSFDGPGEQYF. The CDR3 DNA sequence: TGTGCCAGCAGCTTCGATGGGCCCGGGGAGCAGTACTTC.